One sample yielded the 15 T cell receptor beta chains listed below, sequenced in a study of identical twins (dated by TCRdb to the mid-2010s). To prepare the library, 5' RACE was applied. Data came from an Illumina HiSeq 2000. TCRdb cleaned the public reads at Q25 with fastp, built clones with MiXCR and kept in-frame beta chains. Each CDR3 protein gets just one entry, which takes the most common genes and DNA from the rows behind it. This sample has about 210,000 distinct CDR3 sequences in its table, and less than 9.5% of those were observed once. In total, the top ten clones hold 4% to 6% of the sample. Input material: memory (CD45RO+) T cells sorted from blood. This sample's cell subset or site label indicates: CD45RO+ enriched T cells. Receptors originate from a woman younger than 35 in good health.

V and J are TRBV20-1 and TRBJ2-5; TRBD1 aligns across 7 bases. Germline V gene data show CDR1 as DFQATT and CDR2 as SNEGSKA (reference sequence). The CDR3 is 14 residues long. The V segment lost 3 bases and the J segment 2 bases; nucleotides outside the gene matches: 6. The chain's CDR3 is CSARKRTGQETQYF. The CDR3 DNA follows: TGCAGTGCTAGGAAGCGGACAGGACAAGAGACCCAGTACTTC.

The sample holds a few counts of this clonotype. The J gene is TRBJ2-5, the V gene TRBV7-9; TRBD1 agrees at 7 bases. CDR3 length equals 14 residues. From germline, CDR1 is SEHNR and CDR2 FQNEAQ (reference sequence). V lost 2 bases, J lost 2 bases, and 2 bases stayed unmatched. The chain's CDR3 is CASSLHRGQETQYF. The CDR3 DNA sequence: TGTGCCAGCAGCTTACACAGGGGACAAGAGACCCAGTACTTC.

The J gene is TRBJ2-7, the V gene TRBV25-1; either TRBD1 or TRBD2 may supply D (5 bases each). Per the germline V gene, CDR1 is MGHDK and CDR2 is SYGVNS. With 8 bases removed from V and 2 bases from J, the gap between germline ends came to 19 bases. The length of the CDR3 is 15 residues. CDR3 in amino acids: CASVGFYRRAYEQYF. In DNA form, the CDR3 reads TGTGCCAGCGTAGGCTTCTACAGGCGGGCCTACGAGCAGTACTTC.

The chain is built from TRBV10-3 and TRBJ2-2, with a possible D match to TRBD1 (6 bases). Germline V gives CDR1 ENHRY, CDR2 SYGVKD. V was clipped by 3 bases and J by 5 bases, with 10 bases between them. This CDR3 has 14 residues. DNA of the CDR3: TGTGCCATCAGTGAACAGGGTAGGACCGGGGAGCTGTTTTTT. This gives the protein CAISEQGRTGELFF.

This clonotype was seen only a few times. The rearrangement links TRBV4-3 to TRBJ1-4, with 9 bases that match TRBD1. The CDR3 is made up of 17 amino acids. CDR1 is LGHNA, CDR2 YSLEER, per germline. V lost 1 base, J lost 3 bases, and 6 bases stayed unmatched. The CDR3 here is CASSQAGTGLANEKLFF. The CDR3 nucleotides read TGCGCCAGCAGCCAAGCCGGGACAGGGCTAGCTAATGAAAAACTGTTTTTT.

This clonotype was counted only a few times. The chain links TRBV9 to TRBJ2-2, with 8 bases identical to TRBD2. The CDR3 runs to 14 residues. The germline CDR1 and CDR2 sequences are SGDLS and YYNGEE. The J segment lost 12 bases and the V segment lost 0 bases, leaving 7 bases of the junction unmatched. The CDR3 sequence: CASSVAPGGPQLFF. DNA of the CDR3: TGTGCCAGCAGCGTAGCCCCGGGAGGGCCCCAGCTGTTTTTT.

The table lists this clonotype with a few counts. The rearrangement uses TRBV6-1 and TRBJ1-1, with 10 bases that match TRBD1. With V trimmed by 7 bases and J by 8 bases, 10 bases remained unmatched. The CDR3 runs to 14 residues. The germline gives CDR1 MNHNS, CDR2 SASEGT. CDR3: CASIDRDRGWEAFF. The CDR3 DNA follows: TGTGCCAGCATTGACCGGGACAGGGGCTGGGAAGCTTTCTTT.

Regarding this clonotype: Relative to the germline gene, one junction end is altered; a read error may explain this. The rearrangement uses TRBV5-5 and TRBJ2-5; D is perhaps TRBD1 or TRBD2 (5 bases each). The CDR3 length is 17 residues. Germline V CDR1 and CDR2: SGHKS, YYEKEE (reference sequence). The CDR3 DNA reads as TGTGCCATCAGCTTGGGGCACCTGAGGGGCATACAAGAGACCCAGTACTTC. The encoded protein is CAISLGHLRGIQETQYF.

The sample holds a few counts of this clonotype. The rearrangement uses TRBV6-1 and TRBJ1-2; the match to TRBD1 covers 7 bases. Germline CDR1 is MNHNS and CDR2 is SASEGT. The CDR3 contains 13 residues. V dropped 4 bases and J dropped 8; count of bases not matched to a gene: 7. The CDR3 DNA follows: TGTGCCAGCAGTGCGACGACAGGGAGCGGCTACACCTTC. It specifies CASSATTGSGYTF.

In its sample, this clonotype was seen many times. The chain links TRBV21-1 to TRBJ2-5; the D segment call TRBD2 is taken from the table without a DNA check. TRBV21-1 is described as a pseudogene. The CDR3 has 16 residues. The CDR3 here is CASSKNPSGREETQYF. CDR3 in DNA: TGTGCCAGCAGCAAAAATCCTAGCGGGAGGGAAGAGACCCAGTACTTC.

In DNA form, the CDR3 reads TGTGCCAGCAGCGACGACCGCAAGTCCCTCCACTTT. Its protein product is CASSDDRKSLHF. V is TRBV7-2 and J is TRBJ1-6; D gene unclear. Trimming stripped 5 bases from V and 14 bases from J, with 13 bases between. This CDR3 comprises 12 residues. The germline V gene encodes CDR1 SGHTA and CDR2 FQGNSA.

This chain connects TRBV11-2 to TRBJ1-3; D remains unclear. V lost 1 base, J lost 0 bases, and 10 bases lay in between. CDR3 length: 16 amino acids. The germline CDR1 and CDR2 sequences are SGHAT and FQNNGV. The CDR3 nucleotides are TGTGCCAGCAGCTTAGGTCTGGGTTACTCTGGAAACACCATATATTTT. It specifies CASSLGLGYSGNTIYF.

This clonotype appeared many times. The chain recombines TRBV2 with TRBJ2-1, with D possibly TRBD2 on 5 matching bases. The CDR3 length is 14 residues. Germline assignment: CDR1 SNHLY and CDR2 FYNNEI. Trimming took off 4 bases at V and 6 bases at J, with 13 bases between the two ends. The CDR3 DNA reads TGTGCCAGCAGTGTGATAGCGTCTCGCAATGAGCAGTTCTTC. It is translated as CASSVIASRNEQFF.

This clonotype has a handful of counts. The chain is built from TRBV4-2 and TRBJ1-1; 7 bases are a match to TRBD1. From germline, CDR1 is LGHNA and CDR2 YNFKEQ. The V gene end was trimmed by 4 bases and the J gene end by 2 bases; junction bases not matched to a gene: 4. This CDR3 spans 14 amino acids. DNA of the CDR3: TGTGCCAGCAGCCCGGGACAGACAAACACTGAAGCTTTCTTT. It encodes CASSPGQTNTEAFF.

The sample holds a few counts of this clonotype. The J gene is TRBJ2-4, the V gene TRBV3-1, with 7 bases that match TRBD2. Germline-derived CDR1 and CDR2 are LGHDT and YNNKEL (reference sequence). After removal of 1 base from V and 6 bases from J, the junction contained 6 bases not matched to a gene. The CDR3 spans 15 residues. The CDR3 region is CASSQGYLAANIQYF. CDR3 coding DNA: TGTGCCAGCAGCCAAGGGTACCTAGCGGCAAACATTCAGTACTTC.